The 5 T cell receptor beta chains below all came from one sample that was sequenced in a study of a mutant IDH1 vaccine in newly diagnosed glioma (dated by TCRdb to the early 2020s). The method behind the library was the immunoSEQ multiplex PCR assay. The clones in this table, taken by TCRdb from immuneACCESS, are in-frame only. Not every clone is retained; where verified, under half of the shortfall comes from an unresolved V gene, and the cause of the rest is unknown. In this sample the table shows roughly 39,000 clones, 75% to 80% of which occur a single time. More than 5.5% of the sample lies in the top ten. For these TCRs, the target antigens are not known. The time point label for this specimen denotes: week 5, during vaccination. Each vaccine dose was 300 ug of a 20-mer mutant IDH1 peptide in Montanide, given subcutaneously with topical imiquimod. The sequencing here drew on PBMCs, taken from a glioma patient whose treatment included an IDH1 peptide vaccine. The receptor source for this set is a man between 40 and 49 years old with glioma.

J is TRBJ1-2 and V is TRBV5-1, with a weak D call TRBD1 (5 bases). V lost 0 bases to trimming and J lost 4 bases, with 10 bases between them. In germline, CDR1 is SGHRS, CDR2 YFSETQ. The CDR3 consists of 14 residues. CDR3 in DNA: TGCGCCAGCAGCTTGGAAGGGGTCGCCTATGGCTACACCTTC. Amino acids: CASSLEGVAYGYTF.

This chain uses TRBV29-1 with TRBJ2-4; TRBD2 agrees at 7 bases. The CDR3 loop spans 14 amino acids. Germline CDR1 SQVTM, CDR2 ANQGSEA. The J segment lost 6 bases and the V segment lost 1 base, leaving 6 bases of the junction unmatched. CDR3 sequence (DNA): TGCAGCGTTGAAGCCAACGAGCGGGGAAACATTCAGTACTTC. Translation: CSVEANERGNIQYF.

The chain links TRBV6-5 to TRBJ2-7; D possibly matches TRBD1 or TRBD2 (7 bases each). Trimming stripped 7 bases from V and 0 bases from J, with 16 bases between. In germline, CDR1 is MNHEY, CDR2 SVGAGI. The CDR3 covers 15 residues. The DNA for the CDR3 is TGTGCCAGCAACCGACAGGGAGGGCACTCCTACGAGCAGTACTTC. Its translation is CASNRQGGHSYEQYF.

The rearrangement joins TRBV29-1 to TRBJ2-7, with TRBD1 matching over 8 bases. Germline V lookup: CDR1 SQVTM, CDR2 ANQGSEA. The CDR3 contains 11 residues. The trim removed 8 bases at V and 6 bases at J, leaving 6 bases unmatched. CDR3 coding DNA: TGCAGCATTGGACAGGGAATCGAGCAGTACTTC. It is translated as CSIGQGIEQYF.

The chain has TRBV5-6 and TRBJ1-4, with 8 bases identical to TRBD1. Germline CDR1 SGHDT, CDR2 YYEEEE. The CDR3 is 14 residues long. V gave up 2 bases and J gave up 11 bases; unmatched junction bases: 8. The CDR3 here is CASSFRSWTGKLFF. DNA of the CDR3: TGTGCCAGCAGCTTCCGGAGCTGGACAGGGAAACTGTTTTTT.